This T cell receptor beta chain appears in the sequencing data of a study of post-analysis software for immune sequencing data. Study overall: Relapsing-remitting, secondary progressive and progressive-relapsing courses of multiple sclerosis were included.

Broader study findings: Strong same-batch co-clustering of samples appeared with F measure clustering. Roughly 5 TRBV segments were significantly more frequent in patients than in controls. TRBV5-6, TRBV5-1 and TRBV20-1 were among these segments.

For this clonotype: Its specificity is not known.

Germline V gives CDR1 KGHDR, CDR2 SFDVKD. This CDR3 is 13 amino acids long. Trimming removed 0 bases from V and 6 bases from J, with 6 bases in between. Built from TCR beta cDNA, the libraries had unique molecular identifiers in them. TCRdb fed the PCR reads into MiXCR, producing one record per CDR3 protein. The sample lists about 540,000 distinct CDR3 sequences, under 40% occurring once. This receptor was obtained from a girl under 18 with multiple sclerosis. Sequenced sample: blood. This chain joins TRBV24-1 and TRBJ2-3; D call uncertain. This CDR3 is CATSDLQKDTQYF. CDR3 nucleotides: TGTGCCACCAGTGATTTGCAAAAGGATACGCAGTATTTT.